The 18 T cell receptor beta chains reported below all come from one sample, sequenced in a study of T cell repertoires in cytomegalovirus infection. One entry per CDR3 protein results from TCRdb running MiXCR on the reads. The sample lists hundreds of thousands of distinct CDR3 sequences; 11% were seen once. Sequencing was performed on PBMCs. Receptor source: a human donor in good health (CMV status not recorded). Some clones in this sample may be carry-over from other donors' samples.

There are many counts of this clonotype. This chain connects TRBV19 to TRBJ1-5; unclear D gene. CDR1 and CDR2 (germline): LNHDA, SQIVND (reference sequence). The length of the CDR3 is 14 residues. Trimming took 3 bases from V and 4 from J, leaving 10 bases between them. The CDR3: CASSMLVGNQPQHF. The CDR3 nucleotides are TGTGCCAGTAGTATGTTGGTCGGTAATCAGCCCCAGCATTTT.

V gene TRBV9 combines with J gene TRBJ2-2; D is unclear. CDR3 size: 13 residues. Germline CDR1 reads SGDLS; CDR2 reads YYNGEE. The V and J ends lost 0 bases and 7 bases respectively, with 7 bases between them. The CDR3 sequence: CASSVEALGELFF. For the CDR3, the DNA is TGTGCCAGCAGCGTAGAAGCTCTCGGGGAGCTGTTTTTT.

The chain links TRBV5-1 to TRBJ2-1; D might be TRBD2 (6 bases). The CDR3 has 16 residues. Looked up from germline, CDR1 is SGHRS and CDR2 is YFSETQ. V was pared by 0 bases and J by 6 bases, with 16 bases between. CDR3 sequence reads: CASSLGSGHEANEQFF. The CDR3, as DNA: TGCGCCAGCAGCTTGGGTAGCGGTCACGAGGCCAATGAGCAGTTCTTC.

This clonotype appeared many times. The chain employs TRBV5-1 and TRBJ2-1, with 9 positions matching TRBD1. V dropped 7 bases and J dropped 9; count of bases not matched to a gene: 8. Germline CDR1 reads SGHRS; CDR2 reads YFSETQ. CDR3 length equals 13 residues. The CDR3 loop is CASGTGPGSEQFF. The CDR3 nucleotides read TGCGCCAGCGGGACAGGGCCCGGCAGTGAGCAGTTCTTC.

As for this clonotype: Germline and junction disagree at one end, which may indicate a read error. The V gene is TRBV28, the J gene TRBJ1-2; D is uncertain. Per germline, CDR1 MDHEN and CDR2 SYDVKM. The CDR3 sequence is 14 residues long. The CDR3 coding sequence is TGTGCCAGCACCTCCTCCGGGCGTTCCTATGGCTACGCCTTC. Translation gives CASTSSGRSYGYAF.

This clonotype has more than one count but fewer than ten. The genes are TRBV23-1 and TRBJ2-4; D might be TRBD1 (5 bases). TRBV23-1 is an open reading frame whose function is uncertain. The ends were cut back, 10 bases at V and 7 bases at J, with 17 bases in the middle. The CDR3 consists of 13 residues. The CDR3 is CAIRTHPNNIQYF. The CDR3 DNA sequence: TGCGCCATCCGGACACACCCGAACAACATTCAGTACTTC.

The table lists this clonotype with many counts. The V gene is TRBV28, the J gene TRBJ2-1; 11 bases align to TRBD2. The CDR3 is made up of 16 amino acids. The J segment lost 10 bases and the V segment lost 6 bases, leaving 14 bases of the junction unmatched. The germline CDR1 and CDR2 sequences are MDHEN and SYDVKM. The CDR3 loop reads CASSLGGLAAGREQFF. The CDR3 DNA reads TGTGCCAGCAGCCTAGGGGGACTAGCGGCCGGGCGGGAGCAGTTCTTC.

This clonotype was seen repeatedly, ten times or more. The rearrangement uses TRBV7-2 and TRBJ2-3; TRBD1 is a possible D gene (6 bases). Germline CDR1 is SGHTA and CDR2 is FQGNSA. This CDR3 is 16 amino acids long. The V and J ends lost 5 bases and 0 bases respectively, with 15 bases between them. CDR3 sequence reads: CASSPRGRGSTDTQYF. CDR3 coding DNA: TGTGCCAGCAGCCCCCGGGGTAGGGGGAGCACAGATACGCAGTATTTT.

This chain connects TRBV2 to TRBJ2-1; D not certain. Trimming shortened V by 0 bases and J by 15 bases, and 12 bases separated the two germline ends. The CDR3 has 12 amino acids. CDR1 is SNHLY, CDR2 FYNNEI, per germline. The CDR3 reads CASSEASPWRFF. For the CDR3, the DNA is TGTGCCAGCAGTGAAGCTTCGCCTTGGAGGTTCTTC.

The V gene is TRBV20-1, the J gene TRBJ1-2; TRBD1 might be the D (5 bases). The CDR3 is 14 residues long. CDR1 and CDR2 (germline): DFQATT, SNEGSKA (reference sequence). The V end lost 0 bases, the J end lost 8 bases, and 16 bases lay between the germline ends. The CDR3, as DNA: TGCAGTGCTAGAGACTACAGGAGTGACGGAGGCTACACCTTC. Amino acids: CSARDYRSDGGYTF.

This clonotype was found many times. CDR3 DNA sequence: TGCAGTGCACAGGACAGGGGAGATTCACCCCTCCACTTT. Translation gives CSAQDRGDSPLHF. The chain is built from TRBV20-1 and TRBJ1-6, with 9 bases fitting TRBD1. The CDR3 spans 13 residues. The V gene end was trimmed by 6 bases and the J gene end by 8 bases; junction bases not matched to a gene: 5. CDR1 is DFQATT and CDR2 is SNEGSKA in the germline V gene (reference sequence).

This clonotype was seen ten or more times. V and J are TRBV6-5 and TRBJ2-2; D is uncertain. Germline V CDR1 and CDR2: MNHEY, SVGAGI. This CDR3 contains 13 residues. Deletions cut 7 bases from V and 5 bases from J, with 11 bases between. The CDR3 protein is CASNPYGTGELFF. In nucleotides, the CDR3 is TGTGCCAGCAATCCTTATGGGACCGGGGAGCTGTTTTTT.

This clonotype has ten or more counts. The chain is built from TRBV7-8 and TRBJ1-1; D perhaps matches TRBD1 (5 bases). There are 15 residues in the CDR3. The V end was cut by 7 bases, the J end by 1 base, with 16 bases between. Per the germline V gene, CDR1 is SGHVS and CDR2 is FQNEAQ. CDR3 DNA: TGTGCCAGCAACCTCGGGGGGGTTGAGAACACTGAAGCTTTCTTT. Residues: CASNLGGVENTEAFF.

The V and J genes are TRBV20-1 and TRBJ1-5; D is unresolved. The CDR3 has 16 amino acids. In germline, CDR1 is DFQATT, CDR2 SNEGSKA (reference sequence). Deletions cut 1 base from V and 0 bases from J, with 13 bases between. The CDR3 region is CSARVGLVVSNQPQHF. CDR3 coding DNA: TGCAGTGCTAGAGTGGGTCTGGTGGTTAGCAATCAGCCCCAGCATTTT.

This clonotype was seen repeatedly, ten times or more. The chain uses TRBV20-1 and TRBJ2-7, with a weak D call TRBD2 (6 bases). Trimming stripped 6 bases from V and 5 bases from J, with 17 bases between. The CDR3 contains 13 residues. Germline V gives CDR1 DFQATT, CDR2 SNEGSKA (reference sequence). The CDR3 nucleotides read TGCAGTGCCCAACGGGACTCTAGCAACGAGCAGTACTTC. Translated: CSAQRDSSNEQYF.

The table lists this clonotype with a few counts. The CDR3 DNA follows: TGTGCCAGTAGTATGCCCACTGGACTGTCCCTGAACACTGAAGCTTTCTTT. It codes for CASSMPTGLSLNTEAFF. The chain combines TRBV19 with TRBJ1-1; D gene uncertain. The CDR3 contains 17 residues. V lost 3 bases and J lost 0, with 17 bases in between. Per the germline V gene, CDR1 is LNHDA and CDR2 is SQIVND (reference sequence). Variable domain in full (rest from reference TRBV19 and TRBJ1-1): DGGITQSPKYLFRKEGQNVTLSCEQNLNHDAMYWYRQDPGQGLRLIYYSQIVNDFQKGDIAEGYSVSREKKESFPLTVTSAQKNPTAFYLCASSMPTGLSLNTEAFFGQGTRLTVV.

This clonotype has ten or more counts. The rearrangement links TRBV6-2 or TRBV6-3 to TRBJ2-1, with 11 nucleotides matching TRBD2. The V gene end was trimmed by 7 bases and the J gene end by 8 bases; junction bases not matched to a gene: 7. The CDR3 extends over 14 amino acids. The germline gives CDR1 MNHEY, CDR2 SVGEGT. The CDR3 coding sequence is TGTGCCAGCAACCTAGCGGGAGGCCCCCATGAGCAGTTCTTC. It codes for CASNLAGGPHEQFF.

This clonotype was detected many times. The J gene is TRBJ2-1, the V gene TRBV7-9; 9 bases are shared with TRBD1. Trimming removed 4 bases from V and 5 bases from J; junction bases left unmatched: 9. CDR1 and CDR2 (germline): SEHNR, FQNEAQ (reference sequence). This CDR3 contains 16 residues. CDR3 DNA: TGTGCCAGCAGCTCCCCCGGGACAGGGCCTAACAATGAGCAGTTCTTC. Its protein is CASSSPGTGPNNEQFF.